This paragraph covers one T cell receptor beta chain sequence. The entry originates in a study of cytomegalovirus exposure and HLA in healthy donors. The CDR3 runs 15 residues. The junction had 5 bases not matched to a gene; V was cut back by 1 base and J by 5 bases. Germline V gives CDR1 LGHNT, CDR2 FRNRAP. The study ran its PCR with 60 Vbeta and 13 Jbeta primers. The protocol was immunoSEQ multiplex PCR, while the TCRdb copy is restricted to in-frame clones and leaves out a portion. The sample shows approximately 120,000 clones, roughly 74% of them seen only once. The sample comprised PBMCs. The TCR originated in a woman in her forties or fifties in good health and CMV-seropositive. This rearrangement joins TRBV12-5 to TRBJ2-7, with 10 bases identical to TRBD1. The CDR3 nucleotides are TGTGCTAGTGGTTTGGGACAGGGGGCTGAGGACGAGCAGTACTTC. Its translation: CASGLGQGAEDEQYF.